This T cell receptor beta chain was captured by sequencing in a study of cytomegalovirus exposure and HLA in healthy donors. About the study: Among the approximately 410 genotyped donors, less than 85% were placed in the Caucasian-associated ancestry cluster. Findings of the study overall: Associated with cytomegalovirus, according to the listing, were fewer than 200 TCR beta chains.

PCR used 60 Vbeta primers and 13 Jbeta primers. Method: immunoSEQ multiplex PCR; TCRdb's copy keeps in-frame clones and lacks some. The sample has tens of thousands of clones; roughly 83% are singletons. Germline CDR1 reads SGDLS; CDR2 reads YYNGEE. V lost 4 bases to trimming and J lost 5 bases; unmatched junction nucleotides: 4. The CDR3 contains 14 residues. Remarks on this clone: The antigen remains undetermined.

The clonotype comes from a woman between 40 and 50 years old in good health and CMV-seropositive. The chain links TRBV9 to TRBJ1-5; 9 bases line up with TRBD1. Sequencing input: PBMCs. In DNA form, the CDR3 reads TGTGCCAGCAGCCCGGGACAGGGCCATCAGCCCCAGCATTTT. Translated: CASSPGQGHQPQHF.